This T cell receptor (beta chain) was identified in a study of read filtering for tumor transcriptome and immune sequencing. Overall study context: By R-ISS, stages I, II and III held roughly 8, 16 and 7 patients.

The length of the CDR3 is 14 residues. The germline V gene encodes CDR1 SGDLS and CDR2 YYNGEE. Trimming cost V 4 bases and J 4 bases, with 14 bases left between them. From around 440 ng of RNA, a library with molecular barcoded alpha/delta and beta/gamma adaptors was made. MiXCR, applied by TCRdb to the reads, yields one record per CDR3 protein. The sample lists under 150,000 distinct CDR3 sequences, 13% seen once, with under 9% in the top ten. This clonotype was recorded at least ten times. Its cognate antigen is unknown. Findings of the study overall: In IR-seq, single-read clonotypes were 70% to 85% of clonotypes but around 3.4% of reads.

The TCR comes from a donor at least 40 years old with multiple myeloma. Sequencing was performed on a population of CD138-negative cells sorted from bone marrow. The gene calls are TRBV9 and TRBJ2-5; possibly TRBD2 for D (5 bases). CDR3 nucleotides: TGTGCCAGCAGCCCTCGTGGGAGTTCAGAGACCCAGTACTTC. Amino acids: CASSPRGSSETQYF. Combining the CDR3 with reference TRBV9 and TRBJ2-5 gives the whole variable domain DSGVTQTPKHLITATGQRVTLRCSPRSGDLSVYWYQQSLDQGLQFLIQYYNGEERAKGNILERFSAQQFPDLHSELNLSSLELGDSALYFCASSPRGSSETQYFGPGTRLLVL.